The clone carrying this T cell receptor (beta chain) appeared a few times. Antigen specificity is unknown. TCRdb redid the calling of the 5' RACE reads with MiXCR, one entry per CDR3 protein. The sample records roughly 450,000 distinct CDR3 sequences, more than 15% being singletons. The sample is drawn from a study of T-cell memory formation after mild COVID-19. Study context: Largely, the TCR clusters proved donor specific. General study points: Mostly located in CM and EM were contracting CD4+ clones, with contracting CD8+ clones located in EMRA. Memory cells collected pre-infection included some clones that later responded, suggesting cross-reactive memory joined.

The CDR3 is 16 residues long. Unmatched junction bases numbered 7, after V lost 4 bases and J lost 0 bases. CDR1 is LGHDT, CDR2 YNNKEL, per germline (reference sequence). The chain uses TRBV3-1 and TRBJ1-1, with 8 bases identical to TRBD1. This receptor was taken from a man aged 18 to 30 who had mild COVID-19 (a few samples of this study predate the infection). Cell type and time point are not known. The sample consisted of PBMCs or a T cell subset sorted from them (not recorded which). Here the CDR3 DNA reads TGTGCCAGCAGCCCTCGGACAGGGTCTATGAACACTGAAGCTTTCTTT. It codes for CASSPRTGSMNTEAFF. The full variable domain, completed using reference TRBV3-1 and TRBJ1-1, is DTAVSQTPKYLVTQMGNDKSIKCEQNLGHDTMYWYKQDSKKFLKIMFSYNNKELIINETVPNRFSPKSPDKAHLNLHINSLELGDSAVYFCASSPRTGSMNTEAFFGQGTRLTVV.